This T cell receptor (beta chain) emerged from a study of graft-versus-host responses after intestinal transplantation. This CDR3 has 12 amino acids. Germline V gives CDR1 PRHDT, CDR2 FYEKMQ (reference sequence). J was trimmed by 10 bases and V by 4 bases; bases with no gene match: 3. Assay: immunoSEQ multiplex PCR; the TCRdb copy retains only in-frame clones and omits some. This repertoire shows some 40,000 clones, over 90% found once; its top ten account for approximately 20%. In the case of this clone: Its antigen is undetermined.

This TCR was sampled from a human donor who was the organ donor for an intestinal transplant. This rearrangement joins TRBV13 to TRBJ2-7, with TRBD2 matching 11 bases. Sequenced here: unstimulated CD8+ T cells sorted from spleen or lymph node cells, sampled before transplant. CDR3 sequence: CASSWGLADQYF. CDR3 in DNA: TGTGCCAGCAGCTGGGGACTAGCGGACCAGTACTTC.